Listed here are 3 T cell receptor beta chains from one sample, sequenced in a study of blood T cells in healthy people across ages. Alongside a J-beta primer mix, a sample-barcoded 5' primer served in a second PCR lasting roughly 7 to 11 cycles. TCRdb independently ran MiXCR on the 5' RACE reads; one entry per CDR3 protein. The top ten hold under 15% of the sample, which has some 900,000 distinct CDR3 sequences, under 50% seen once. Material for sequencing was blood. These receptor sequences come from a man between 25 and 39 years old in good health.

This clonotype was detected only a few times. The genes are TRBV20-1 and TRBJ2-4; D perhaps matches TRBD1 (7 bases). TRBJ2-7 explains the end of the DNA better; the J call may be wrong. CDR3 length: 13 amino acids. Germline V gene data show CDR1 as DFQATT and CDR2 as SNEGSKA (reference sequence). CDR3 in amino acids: CSASKSGGREQYF. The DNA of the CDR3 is TGCAGTGCTTCCAAGTCAGGGGGGCGCGAGCAGTACTTC.

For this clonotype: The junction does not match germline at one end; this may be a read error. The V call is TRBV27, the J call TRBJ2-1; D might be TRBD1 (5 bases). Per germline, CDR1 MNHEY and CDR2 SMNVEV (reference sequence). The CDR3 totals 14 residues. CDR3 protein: CASSFYRRNNEQFF. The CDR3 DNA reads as TGTGCCAGCAGTTTTTACAGGCGAAACAACGAGCAGTTCTTC.

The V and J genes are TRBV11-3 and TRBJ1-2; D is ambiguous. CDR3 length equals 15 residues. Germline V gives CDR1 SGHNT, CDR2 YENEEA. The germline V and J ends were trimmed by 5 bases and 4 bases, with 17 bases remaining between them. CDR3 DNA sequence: TGTGCCAGCAGCGGCTTTCATGGACCATCCTATGGCTACACCTTC. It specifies CASSGFHGPSYGYTF.